The text below deals with one T cell receptor beta chain. This sample was taken from a study of T cells in Graves' hyperthyroidism and ophthalmopathy. The CDR3 extends over 11 amino acids. The germline gives CDR1 MNHNS, CDR2 SASEGT. The V gene lost 5 bases and the J gene lost 7 bases, with 7 bases spanning the gap. Amplified regions were TCR beta CDR3 sequences from RNA transcripts. First-round RT-PCR with HTBI primers amplified the TCR CDR3 region. Each CDR3 protein is one row after TCRdb ran MiXCR on the multiplex PCR reads. The sample has under 400,000 distinct CDR3 sequences; around 15% are singletons.

The source of this sequence is a woman aged 55-70 years with Graves' ophthalmopathy. V usage is TRBV6-1 and J usage is TRBJ2-3; maybe TRBD2 (5 bases). The specimen sequenced was blood. The DNA of the CDR3 is TGTGCCAGCAGTTGGGAGAATACGCAGTATTTT. Translated: CASSWENTQYF.